Listed here are 18 T cell receptor beta chains from one sample, sequenced in a study of PD-L1 blockade in urothelial cancer. The sample's time point: peripheral blood 6 weeks after treatment start. Produced via immunoSEQ multiplex PCR; TCRdb's table is partial and in-frame only. This table holds 40,000 to 45,000 clones, about 88% found once. Sequenced material: PBMCs, taken around atezolizumab (anti-PD-L1) treatment. Receptors originate from a man between 65 and 85 years old with urothelial cancer.

The DNA of the CDR3 is TGTGCCACCAGCAGAGATCGGTGGGACAATCGAGCTTTCTTT. Residues: CATSRDRWDNRAFF. The rearrangement uses TRBV15 and TRBJ1-1; maybe TRBD1 (6 bases). The CDR3 runs to 14 residues. Germline V CDR1 and CDR2: LNHNV, YYDKDF (reference sequence). Trimming shortened V by 0 bases and J by 10 bases, and 15 bases separated the two germline ends.

The V call is TRBV18, the J call TRBJ1-5, with 7 nucleotides matching TRBD1. V shed 2 bases, J shed 3 bases, and the junction held 7 bases outside the gene matches. The CDR3 is 16 amino acids. The germline V gene has CDR1 KGHSH and CDR2 LQKENI. The CDR3 DNA follows: TGTGCCAGCTCACCAGGACAGGCGAAAAACAATCAGCCCCAGCATTTT. Residues: CASSPGQAKNNQPQHF. Filled out from reference TRBV18 and TRBJ1-5, the complete variable domain reads NAGVMQNPRHLVRRRGQEARLRCSPMKGHSHVYWYRQLPEEGLKFMVYLQKENIIDESGMPKERFSAEFPKEGPSILRIQQVVRGDSAAYFCASSPGQAKNNQPQHFGDGTRLSIL.

This chain links TRBV30 with TRBJ2-5; 9 bases align to TRBD1. CDR1 is GTSNPN and CDR2 is SVGIG in the germline V gene (reference sequence). The CDR3 runs 14 residues. Trimming took 3 bases from V and 7 from J; bases not matched to a gene: 9. The CDR3 bases are TGTGCCTGGAGCAGGACAGGGGTTCGGGGGACCCAGTACTTC. Translating it yields CAWSRTGVRGTQYF.

The rearrangement links TRBV7-8 to TRBJ2-3, with 8 nucleotides matching TRBD2. Per germline, CDR1 SGHVS and CDR2 FQNEAQ. V dropped 1 base and J dropped 0; count of bases not matched to a gene: 3. This CDR3 comprises 16 residues. CDR3 DNA: TGTGCCAGCAGCTTAGGACTAGCGACTAGCACAGATACGCAGTATTTT. It is translated as CASSLGLATSTDTQYF.

The chain couples TRBV6-5 to TRBJ2-1; a possible D gene is TRBD2 (6 bases). CDR3 length: 15 amino acids. V shed 5 bases and J shed 2 bases, with 13 bases lying between them. In germline, CDR1 is MNHEY, CDR2 SVGAGI. For the CDR3, the DNA is TGTGCCAGCAGTACCAGCGGGCGAACCTACAATGAGCAGTTCTTC. Translated: CASSTSGRTYNEQFF.

The V and J genes are TRBV14 and TRBJ2-5; 9 nucleotides agree with TRBD1. The CDR3 totals 15 residues. CDR1 and CDR2 from the germline V gene are SGHDN and FVKESK. Unmatched junction bases numbered 7, after V lost 5 bases and J lost 3 bases. CDR3 sequence (DNA): TGTGCCAGCAGCACCTTGGGACAGGGAAAAGAGACCCAGTACTTC. The encoded protein is CASSTLGQGKETQYF.

This clone was detected once. The chain is built from TRBV6-1 and TRBJ1-5; a possible D gene is TRBD1 (6 bases). The CDR3 consists of 15 residues. V shed 6 bases and J shed 1 base, with 13 bases lying between them. The germline gives CDR1 MNHNS, CDR2 SASEGT. CDR3 sequence reads: CASRQGGGSNQPQHF. The CDR3 DNA is TGTGCCAGCAGACAGGGTGGCGGGAGCAATCAGCCCCAGCATTTT.

The chain has TRBV13 and TRBJ2-7; 7 nucleotides line up with TRBD1. V lost 3 bases to trimming and J lost 5 bases; unmatched junction nucleotides: 4. This CDR3 region has 13 residues. Germline CDR1 PRHDT, CDR2 FYEKMQ (reference sequence). In DNA, the CDR3 is TGTGCCAGCAGCTTTAGACAGGGAGACGAGCAGTACTTC. Translation gives CASSFRQGDEQYF. The complete variable domain, with remaining parts taken from reference TRBV13 and TRBJ2-7, reads AAGVIQSPRHLIKEKRETATLKCYPIPRHDTVYWYQQGPGQDPQFLISFYEKMQSDKGSIPDRFSAQQFSDYHSELNMSSLELGDSALYFCASSFRQGDEQYFGPGTRLTVT.

V usage is TRBV6-5 and J usage is TRBJ2-7; the D is unclear. The V end was cut by 2 bases, the J end by 7 bases, with 15 bases between. The germline V gene has CDR1 MNHEY and CDR2 SVGAGI. The CDR3 consists of 14 residues. The CDR3 DNA follows: TGTGCCAGCAGTTACGTGGGTCCCTCCGGGGAGCAGTACTTC. Protein sequence: CASSYVGPSGEQYF.

The rearrangement joins TRBV7-9 to TRBJ2-7, with D possibly TRBD2 on 7 matching bases. There are 15 residues in the CDR3. The V and J ends lost 0 bases and 4 bases respectively, with 13 bases between them. Germline CDR1 reads SEHNR; CDR2 reads FQNEAQ (reference sequence). CDR3: CASSLATRGGYEQYF. The CDR3 bases are TGTGCCAGCAGCTTAGCGACCAGGGGAGGGTACGAGCAGTACTTC.

The V and J genes are TRBV29-1 and TRBJ2-7, with D perhaps TRBD2 (5 bases). The V and J ends lost 3 bases and 3 bases respectively, with 12 bases between them. Germline V lookup: CDR1 SQVTM, CDR2 ANQGSEA. The CDR3 extends over 13 amino acids. The CDR3 DNA reads TGCAGCGTTGAGGAGGACCTAGGCTACGAGCAGTACTTC. This translates into CSVEEDLGYEQYF.

The chain joins TRBV7-6 to TRBJ2-1; 9 bases line up with TRBD2. The CDR3 length is 17 residues. After removal of 1 base from V and 11 bases from J, the junction contained 15 bases not matched to a gene. Germline V gene data show CDR1 as SGHVS and CDR2 as FNYEAQ. Here the CDR3 reads CASSLVWASGTPGKQFF. The DNA of the CDR3 is TGTGCCAGCAGCTTAGTGTGGGCTAGCGGGACCCCTGGGAAGCAGTTCTTC. Full variable domain (rest looked up from reference TRBV7-6 and TRBJ2-1): GAGVSQSPRYKVTKRGQDVALRCDPISGHVSLYWYRQALGQGPEFLTYFNYEAQQDKSGLPNDRFSAERPEGSISTLTIQRTEQRDSAMYRCASSLVWASGTPGKQFFGPGTRLTVL.

The chain uses TRBV10-3 and TRBJ2-3; a possible D gene is TRBD2 (5 bases). Per the germline V gene, CDR1 is ENHRY and CDR2 is SYGVKD. This CDR3 spans 16 amino acids. Between the trimmed V and J ends, which lost 0 bases and 5 bases, there was a span of 15 bases. CDR3 in amino acids: CAISESGSGSGDTQYF. The CDR3 DNA reads TGTGCCATCAGTGAGTCGGGCAGCGGCTCGGGAGATACGCAGTATTTT.

The gene calls are TRBV19 and TRBJ1-3; D is possibly TRBD1 (5 bases). The germline gives CDR1 LNHDA, CDR2 SQIVND (reference sequence). V was clipped by 3 bases and J by 4 bases, with 10 bases between them. This CDR3 comprises 14 residues. This CDR3 reads CASSIRREGNTIYF. The CDR3 DNA reads TGTGCCAGTAGTATCCGCAGGGAAGGAAACACCATATATTTT.

CDR3 loop: CASSIRRQVYNYGYTF. DNA for the CDR3: TGTGCCAGTAGTATCCGTCGACAGGTATATAACTATGGCTACACCTTC. The rearrangement joins TRBV19 to TRBJ1-2; tentatively, D is TRBD1 (6 bases). Germline CDR1 LNHDA, CDR2 SQIVND (reference sequence). The CDR3 is 16 residues long. The V gene lost 3 bases and the J gene lost 1 base, with 15 bases spanning the gap.

The V gene is TRBV6-6, the J gene TRBJ2-3; 8 bases align to TRBD2. The J segment lost 5 bases and the V segment lost 6 bases, leaving 13 bases of the junction unmatched. CDR1 is MNHNY and CDR2 is SVGAGI in the germline V gene (reference sequence). The CDR3 covers 16 residues. The DNA for the CDR3 is TGTGCCAGCAGACCAAAACTGGCGGGAGGTGTAGATACGCAGTATTTT. It codes for CASRPKLAGGVDTQYF.

The chain couples TRBV7-9 to TRBJ1-2; D is possibly TRBD1 (6 bases). Per germline, CDR1 SEHNR and CDR2 FQNEAQ (reference sequence). This CDR3 spans 14 amino acids. V was cut by 1 base and J by 0 bases, with 6 bases left in between. CDR3 sequence (DNA): TGTGCCAGCAGCTTAGGACAGGCTAACTATGGCTACACCTTC. Translating it yields CASSLGQANYGYTF.

This chain uses TRBV11-3 with TRBJ2-7; 8 nucleotides agree with TRBD1. Trimming took 5 bases from V and 6 from J; bases not matched to a gene: 9. Germline V lookup: CDR1 SGHNT, CDR2 YENEEA. CDR3 size: 14 residues. CDR3 DNA: TGTGCCAGCAGCCCACAGACAGGGGCCGGCGAGCAGTACTTC. Amino acids: CASSPQTGAGEQYF.